The 5 T cell receptor beta chains below were found in one sample sequenced in a study of human T cells and chemical hapten exposure. In TCRdb, the RACE reads were re-called with MiXCR into one record per CDR3 protein. The sample includes around 190,000 distinct CDR3 sequences, approximately 20% of them seen just once. The time point is: patch test 1, 2 weeks after DPC sensitization. Treatment defined: therapeutic diphenylcyclopropenone sensitization with weekly scalp DPC. This specimen consisted of whole blood, obtained in connection with sensitization to the hapten diphenylcyclopropenone (DPC). The source of these receptors is a woman aged 50 to 60 with alopecia areata. Some clones in this sample may be carry-over from other donors' samples.

This clonotype was seen more than once but under ten times. The V gene is TRBV5-5, the J gene TRBJ1-5; D gene ambiguous. V lost 4 bases, J lost 0 bases, and 11 bases lay in between. The CDR3 totals 15 residues. Germline CDR1 reads SGHKS; CDR2 reads YYEKEE (reference sequence). The CDR3 is CASSKQVNSNQPQHF. The CDR3 DNA follows: TGTGCCAGCAGCAAACAAGTTAATAGCAATCAGCCCCAGCATTTT.

This clonotype was found a few times. CDR3 loop: CASSYSPDQTYEQYF. The DNA of the CDR3 is TGTGCCAGCAGTTACTCGCCAGACCAAACCTACGAGCAGTACTTC. The chain carries TRBV6-5 and TRBJ2-7; D unclear. Germline V gives CDR1 MNHEY, CDR2 SVGAGI. With 0 bases removed from V and 2 bases from J, the gap between germline ends came to 11 bases. CDR3 length: 15 residues.

In this sample, this clonotype turned up a few times. The CDR3, as DNA: TGTGCCAGCAGCCAAGTCGGGGTGGAGAGCGGGAGGACCGCCTACGAGCAGTACTTC. Protein product: CASSQVGVESGRTAYEQYF. The chain combines TRBV14 with TRBJ2-7; 9 bases agree with TRBD2. The CDR3 has 19 residues. The V gene's germline CDR1 is SGHDN and CDR2 FVKESK. The V segment lost 1 base and the J segment 2 bases; nucleotides outside the gene matches: 15.

This clonotype came up a few times. This chain connects TRBV3-1 to TRBJ2-7; no clear D gene. With 3 bases removed from V and 4 bases from J, the gap between germline ends came to 10 bases. This CDR3 region has 13 residues. Germline loops: CDR1 LGHDT, CDR2 YNNKEL (reference sequence). CDR3 region: CASSQTHSYEQYF. Written as DNA, the CDR3 is TGTGCCAGCAGCCAGACCCATTCTTACGAGCAGTACTTC.

This clonotype was seen a handful of times. The chain carries TRBV10-1 and TRBJ2-7; TRBD2 agrees at 8 bases. The germline gives CDR1 WNHNN, CDR2 SYGVQD (reference sequence). This CDR3 contains 13 residues. The V segment lost 5 bases and the J segment 6 bases; nucleotides outside the gene matches: 6. This CDR3 reads CASSSPGGLEQYF. The CDR3 DNA follows: TGCGCCAGCAGTTCGCCGGGGGGGCTCGAGCAGTACTTC.